Below are 10 T cell receptor beta chains sequenced from a single sample in a study of T cell repertoires in cytomegalovirus infection. Using its own MiXCR run on the reads, TCRdb lists one record per CDR3 protein. The sample yields 200,000 to 250,000 distinct CDR3 sequences, roughly 34% seen once. These TCRs' antigens remain unknown. The sample was CD8+ T cells from cultured PBMCs, taken from culture after CMV antigen stimulation. Receptors were obtained from a human donor in good health (CMV status not recorded). Some clones in this sample may be carry-over from other donors' samples.

V usage is TRBV27 and J usage is TRBJ1-2; perhaps TRBD1 as D (6 bases). Germline CDR1 reads MNHEY; CDR2 reads SMNVEV (reference sequence). Between the trimmed V and J ends, which lost 11 bases and 3 bases, there was a span of 13 bases. CDR3 length: 12 residues. CDR3 amino acids: CASRGIDYGYTF. The CDR3, as DNA: TGTGCCTCCAGGGGAATTGACTATGGCTACACCTTC.

This clonotype has just a few counts. The chain carries TRBV7-2 and TRBJ2-1; 10 bases agree with TRBD2. V lost 7 bases and J lost 4; bases outside the gene matches: 7. Germline CDR1 and CDR2: SGHTA and FQGNSA. This CDR3 is built from 15 residues. The CDR3 nucleotides are TGTGCCAGCAAAGCGGGAGGGATAGTGTACAATGAGCAGTTCTTC. Translating it yields CASKAGGIVYNEQFF.

This clonotype was detected many times. V and J are TRBV7-2 and TRBJ2-2, with D perhaps TRBD2 (7 bases). CDR1 and CDR2 (germline): SGHTA, FQGNSA. This CDR3 has 14 residues. Trimming took 6 bases from V and 3 from J, leaving 11 bases between them. The CDR3 DNA sequence: TGTGCCAGCAGGGGGGGGGGCTACACCGGGGAGCTGTTTTTT. Translation: CASRGGGYTGELFF.

This clonotype was observed a few times. The CDR3 loop is CASSLWGQGNNYGYTF. The CDR3 DNA reads as TGTGCCAGCAGTTTATGGGGACAGGGAAATAACTATGGCTACACCTTC. V and J are TRBV27 and TRBJ1-2, with 9 nucleotides matching TRBD1. V was pared by 1 base and J by 1 base, with 4 bases of the junction left unmatched. Germline CDR1 reads MNHEY; CDR2 reads SMNVEV (reference sequence). The CDR3 is 16 residues long.

This clonotype was observed a handful of times. CDR3 in amino acids: CASRTRKVDTGELFF. The DNA for the CDR3 is TGTGCCAGTAGGACTAGAAAGGTTGACACCGGGGAGCTGTTTTTT. V and J are TRBV19 and TRBJ2-2, with a tentative D call TRBD2 (6 bases). The V end was cut by 6 bases, the J end by 3 bases, with 14 bases between. This CDR3 is built from 15 residues. Germline lookup yields CDR1 LNHDA and CDR2 SQIVND (reference sequence).

V and J are TRBV19 and TRBJ1-5, with D unresolved. V was cut by 2 bases and J by 0 bases, with 11 bases left in between. The CDR3 covers 16 residues. Germline V CDR1 and CDR2: LNHDA, SQIVND (reference sequence). This CDR3 is CASSISGVDSNQPQHF. The CDR3 region has the DNA TGTGCCAGTAGTATAAGCGGGGTGGATAGCAATCAGCCCCAGCATTTT.

This clonotype was seen many times. The chain employs TRBV7-9 and TRBJ1-1, with D uncertain. Germline CDR1 reads SEHNR; CDR2 reads FQNEAQ (reference sequence). V was pared by 6 bases and J by 11 bases, with 22 bases between. This CDR3 contains 14 residues. For the CDR3, the DNA is TGTGCCAGCAGTCCCGGAACCCTCTCTATCGGGGCTTTCTTT. This gives the protein CASSPGTLSIGAFF.

V and J are TRBV11-2 and TRBJ1-4; the D is unclear. This CDR3 is 15 amino acids long. Per germline, CDR1 SGHAT and CDR2 FQNNGV. V shed 5 bases and J shed 3 bases, with 13 bases lying between them. CDR3 DNA sequence: TGTGCCAGCAGCCCCGACGCTTGGCCTAATGAAAAACTGTTTTTT. Encoded protein: CASSPDAWPNEKLFF.

This chain links TRBV20-1 with TRBJ2-7, with TRBD2 matching 8 bases. V was clipped by 0 bases and J by 4 bases; unmatched bases: 5. Germline V gene sequence: CDR1 DFQATT, CDR2 SNEGSKA (reference sequence). The CDR3 is 14 residues long. Written as DNA, the CDR3 is TGCAGTGCTAGAGAGAGCGGGAGTATGTACGAGCAGTACTTC. This codes for CSARESGSMYEQYF.

J is TRBJ2-2 and V is TRBV19; TRBD1 might be the D (5 bases). The CDR3 length is 14 residues. V gave up 4 bases and J gave up 7 bases, with 13 bases separating them. Germline V gene data show CDR1 as LNHDA and CDR2 as SQIVND (reference sequence). DNA of the CDR3: TGTGCCAGTAGTAGGACACTCTTAAACGGGGAGCTGTTTTTT. It specifies CASSRTLLNGELFF. Supplemented by reference TRBV19 and TRBJ2-2, the full variable domain reads DGGITQSPKYLFRKEGQNVTLSCEQNLNHDAMYWYRQDPGQGLRLIYYSQIVNDFQKGDIAEGYSVSREKKESFPLTVTSAQKNPTAFYLCASSRTLLNGELFFGEGSRLTVL.